The 5 T cell receptor beta chains below all came from one sample that was sequenced in a study of OX40 agonist ivuxolimab in advanced cancers. Produced via immunoSEQ multiplex PCR; TCRdb's table is partial and in-frame only. The data contain 9,500 to 12,000 clones, roughly 84% of them singletons. This specimen consisted of CD4+ or CD8+ T cells sorted from blood, obtained in a trial of the OX40 agonist ivuxolimab. Source of these receptors: an adult with an advanced solid tumor such as melanoma, head and neck, liver or kidney cancer.

The chain employs TRBV6-1 and TRBJ2-7; 9 positions agree with TRBD1. The CDR3 is made up of 14 amino acids. V was clipped by 6 bases and J by 3 bases; unmatched bases: 6. The germline V gene has CDR1 MNHNS and CDR2 SASEGT. CDR3 DNA sequence: TGTGCCAGCAGGGGGACAGGGCTCAACTACGAGCAGTACTTC. This codes for CASRGTGLNYEQYF.

V and J are TRBV11-1 and TRBJ2-4; D may be TRBD1 or TRBD2 (5 bases each). The CDR3 consists of 14 residues. Trimming removed 3 bases from V and 2 bases from J, with 8 bases in between. Germline V lookup: CDR1 SGHAT, CDR2 FQDESV (reference sequence). Written as DNA, the CDR3 is TGTGCCAGCAGCTTGGGGGTACCCAAAAACATTCAGTACTTC. This translates into CASSLGVPKNIQYF. The variable domain in full, with the rest retrieved from reference TRBV11-1 and TRBJ2-4, is EAEVAQSPRYKITEKSQAVAFWCDPISGHATLYWYRQILGQGPELLVQFQDESVVDDSQLPKDRFSAERLKGVDSTLKIQPAELGDSAMYLCASSLGVPKNIQYFGAGTRLSVL.

Written as DNA, the CDR3 is TGTGCCTGGAGCCTTTCAAACGAGCAGTACTTC. Protein product: CAWSLSNEQYF. The chain employs TRBV30 and TRBJ2-5; D call uncertain. Gene TRBJ2-7 matches the end of the DNA better, so the J call may be wrong. Germline V gene sequence: CDR1 GTSNPN, CDR2 SVGIG (reference sequence). The CDR3 has 11 residues.

J is TRBJ2-2 and V is TRBV6-6, with D possibly matching TRBD2 (5 bases). There are 15 residues in the CDR3. In germline, CDR1 is MNHNY, CDR2 SVGAGI (reference sequence). The ends were cut back, 6 bases at V and 1 base at J, with 12 bases in the middle. CDR3 DNA: TGTGCCAGCAGGGAACTGGCGGGGAACACCGGGGAGCTGTTTTTT. Encoded protein: CASRELAGNTGELFF.

The chain couples TRBV11-2 to TRBJ2-7; TRBD1 aligns across 11 bases. This CDR3 has 15 residues. Trimming took 6 bases from V and 2 from J; bases not matched to a gene: 6. Germline CDR1 SGHAT, CDR2 FQNNGV. CDR3 in amino acids: CASRHGTGGTYEQYF. CDR3 nucleotide sequence: TGTGCCAGCAGACACGGGACAGGGGGGACCTACGAGCAGTACTTC.